The 12 T cell receptor beta chains given below trace back to one sample, sequenced in a study of shared clonotypes between healthy human individuals. The naive CD8 fraction comprised CD45RO-negative cells positively selected for CCR7 and excluded terminally differentiated effector memory CD45RA+ cells. Generated by immunoSEQ multiplex PCR, the TCRdb table keeps only in-frame clones and is missing some. The data hold millions of clones, with about 95% observed a single time. Input material: naive CD8+ T cells sorted from blood. The source is a man between 18 and 35 years old in good health.

V is TRBV9 and J is TRBJ2-7; D remains ambiguous. The V gene's germline CDR1 is SGDLS and CDR2 YYNGEE. This CDR3 has 14 amino acids. With 3 bases removed from V and 2 bases from J, the gap between germline ends came to 12 bases. The CDR3 here is CASSGTDVAYEQYF. In DNA, the CDR3 is TGTGCCAGCAGCGGAACGGACGTAGCCTACGAGCAGTACTTC.

The rearrangement joins TRBV29-1 to TRBJ2-1; 7 bases match TRBD1. This CDR3 is 15 amino acids long. After removal of 0 bases from V and 4 bases from J, the junction contained 6 bases not matched to a gene. Germline-derived CDR1 and CDR2 are SQVTM and ANQGSEA. The CDR3 DNA sequence: TGCAGCGTTGAAGAAAGGGGGCGGGTATACAATGAGCAGTTCTTC. Amino acids: CSVEERGRVYNEQFF.

This clone showed up just once. The V and J genes are TRBV6-5 and TRBJ2-1; D is possibly TRBD1 (5 bases). Germline V gene sequence: CDR1 MNHEY, CDR2 SVGAGI. Trimming stripped 7 bases from V and 1 base from J, with 14 bases between. CDR3 length: 15 residues. The chain's CDR3 is CASNVRGRSYNEQFF. As DNA, the CDR3 is TGTGCCAGCAACGTAAGGGGCAGGTCCTACAATGAGCAGTTCTTC.

This chain joins TRBV19 and TRBJ2-7; unclear D gene. The germline CDR1 and CDR2 sequences are LNHDA and SQIVND (reference sequence). This CDR3 is 12 amino acids long. The germline V and J ends were trimmed by 5 bases and 0 bases, with 5 bases remaining between them. The CDR3 here is CASSLDSYEQYF. The CDR3 bases are TGTGCCAGTAGTCTGGACTCCTACGAGCAGTACTTC.

This rearrangement joins TRBV19 to TRBJ1-2, with TRBD1 as a possible D gene (5 bases). Trimming shortened V by 6 bases and J by 6 bases, and 11 bases separated the two germline ends. The germline V gene has CDR1 LNHDA and CDR2 SQIVND (reference sequence). The CDR3 consists of 12 residues. The chain's CDR3 is CASSQGVDGYTF. Written as DNA, the CDR3 is TGTGCCAGTAGCCAGGGTGTGGATGGCTACACCTTC.

The V and J genes are TRBV4-3 and TRBJ2-1, with D maybe TRBD2 (6 bases). The ends were cut back, 3 bases at V and 8 bases at J, with 11 bases in the middle. The CDR3 is 13 amino acids. CDR1 is LGHNA and CDR2 is YSLEER in the germline V gene. CDR3: CASSQSAGYEQFF. The CDR3 DNA follows: TGCGCCAGCAGCCAGAGTGCGGGGTATGAGCAGTTCTTC.

V is TRBV6-6 and J is TRBJ2-5; D call uncertain. The CDR3 is 15 amino acids. Germline CDR1 and CDR2: MNHNY and SVGAGI (reference sequence). V was shortened by 2 bases and J by 5 bases, with 15 bases between the two germline ends. CDR3 in amino acids: CASSYTDPPIETQYF. CDR3 coding DNA: TGTGCCAGCAGTTACACAGACCCCCCCATCGAGACCCAGTACTTC.

V and J are TRBV6-5 and TRBJ2-5; D possibly corresponds to TRBD1 (6 bases). The CDR3 runs to 15 residues. The ends were cut back, 6 bases at V and 3 bases at J, with 17 bases in the middle. Germline lookup yields CDR1 MNHEY and CDR2 SVGAGI. CDR3 in DNA: TGTGCCAGCAGCCTCCCGACAGGAGGAAAAGAGACCCAGTACTTC. Protein sequence: CASSLPTGGKETQYF.

J is TRBJ2-2 and V is TRBV7-9; 10 nucleotides align to TRBD1. Trimming removed 5 bases from V and 7 bases from J; junction bases left unmatched: 4. Germline V CDR1 and CDR2: SEHNR, FQNEAQ (reference sequence). The CDR3 loop spans 14 amino acids. The CDR3 region has the DNA TGTGCCAGCAGCCCGGGACAGGGGCACGGGGAGCTGTTTTTT. This translates into CASSPGQGHGELFF.

This rearrangement joins TRBV7-2 to TRBJ2-7, with D possibly being TRBD1 (6 bases). V dropped 5 bases and J dropped 2 bases, with 16 bases sitting between them. The CDR3 has 15 amino acids. Germline values: CDR1 SGHTA, CDR2 FQGNSA. The CDR3 protein is CASSAGVLAPYEQYF. In DNA, the CDR3 is TGTGCCAGCAGCGCAGGGGTGCTAGCACCCTACGAGCAGTACTTC.

The chain joins TRBV28 to TRBJ2-2; either TRBD1 or TRBD2 may fit D (5 bases each). Germline CDR1 is MDHEN and CDR2 is SYDVKM. The length of the CDR3 is 11 residues. Trimming stripped 10 bases from V and 7 bases from J, with 10 bases between. The CDR3 loop is CAIGTGGELFF. In nucleotides, the CDR3 is TGTGCCATAGGGACCGGCGGGGAGCTGTTTTTT.

The chain carries TRBV7-9 and TRBJ2-7; D unclear. The CDR3 is 14 amino acids. The germline gives CDR1 SEHNR, CDR2 FQNEAQ (reference sequence). Between the trimmed V and J ends, which lost 5 bases and 6 bases, there was a span of 17 bases. DNA for the CDR3: TGTGCCAGCAGCCCGAAGAGAGGCGAAGCCGAGCAGTACTTC. Translation: CASSPKRGEAEQYF.